This TCR beta chain was identified during a study of blood T cell repertoires in COVID-19. Study at large: Italy, Spain and the United States were the sources of the convalescent and acute COVID-19 samples. T cells, B-cell-depleted T cells, or PBMCs supplied cDNA or gDNA.

Authors' methods: Researchers report that nucleated cell counts were estimated from reference gene primer amplification. Clones were read by immunoSEQ multiplex PCR, and TCRdb kept only the in-frame ones, dropping some. V, J and clone size derive from that table, while D and trimming were established from the DNA sequence. The sample comprises some 100,000 clones, 85% to 90% of which are singletons, and roughly 1.5% rests with the top ten. Germline V gene data show CDR1 as SGHDT and CDR2 as YYEEEE. The CDR3 sequence is 16 residues long. V shed 1 base and J 5 bases; nucleotides not matched to a gene: 8.

Sequencing used peripheral blood. The TCR was taken from a human donor with active COVID-19. The donor label of this sample is uncertain. The chain uses TRBV5-6 and TRBJ2-3, with 9 bases that match TRBD1. The CDR3 loop reads CASSLYRGPGGDTQYF. CDR3 bases: TGTGCCAGCAGCTTGTACAGGGGGCCTGGTGGAGATACGCAGTATTTT.